One and the same sample provided the 19 T cell receptor beta chains below, sequenced in a study of cytomegalovirus exposure and HLA in healthy donors. The PCR contained 60 Vbeta and 13 Jbeta primers. Measured with immunoSEQ multiplex PCR; TCRdb has only the in-frame clones, and not every one. The sample includes over 85,000 clones, 65% to 85% seen only once; the top ten take roughly 6.2%. Sequencing was carried out using PBMCs. Receptor source: a man aged 25 to 40 in good health and CMV-seropositive.

V and J are TRBV25-1 and TRBJ1-2; a weak D match, TRBD1 (6 bases). The germline V gene encodes CDR1 MGHDK and CDR2 SYGVNS. Deletions cut 4 bases from V and 3 bases from J, with 9 bases between. This CDR3 has 13 amino acids. CDR3 nucleotide sequence: TGTGCCAGCAGTGCGGCAGGGGACTATGGCTACACCTTC. Its translation is CASSAAGDYGYTF.

The chain carries TRBV7-8 and TRBJ2-5; a weak D match, TRBD2 (6 bases). Trimming cost V 2 bases and J 3 bases, with 10 bases left between them. Germline CDR1 SGHVS, CDR2 FQNEAQ. This CDR3 spans 14 amino acids. The DNA for the CDR3 is TGTGCCAGCAGCTTACTAGCGAGAAAAGAGACCCAGTACTTC. It specifies CASSLLARKETQYF.

The V gene is TRBV7-9, the J gene TRBJ2-7; 10 positions match TRBD1. Germline lookup yields CDR1 SEHNR and CDR2 FQNEAQ (reference sequence). CDR3 length equals 16 residues. Trimming removed 1 base from V and 0 bases from J; junction bases left unmatched: 3. For the CDR3, the DNA is TGTGCCAGCAGCTTAGGGACAGGGGGTCCCTCCTACGAGCAGTACTTC. Its protein is CASSLGTGGPSYEQYF.

The chain employs TRBV28 and TRBJ1-2; D unresolved. V lost 3 bases and J lost 7, with 6 bases in between. The CDR3 sequence is 11 residues long. Germline values: CDR1 MDHEN, CDR2 SYDVKM. This CDR3 is CASSLEGGYTF. CDR3 sequence (DNA): TGTGCCAGCAGTTTGGAGGGTGGCTACACCTTC.

V usage is TRBV18 and J usage is TRBJ2-1; D call uncertain. Trimming pared 3 bases from V and 0 bases from J, leaving 9 bases between. The length of the CDR3 is 15 residues. From germline, CDR1 is KGHSH and CDR2 LQKENI. CDR3 region: CASSPTENSYNEQFF. The CDR3 DNA follows: TGTGCCAGCTCACCTACAGAGAACTCCTACAATGAGCAGTTCTTC. The whole variable domain, filled in from reference TRBV18 and TRBJ2-1, reads NAGVMQNPRHLVRRRGQEARLRCSPMKGHSHVYWYRQLPEEGLKFMVYLQKENIIDESGMPKERFSAEFPKEGPSILRIQQVVRGDSAAYFCASSPTENSYNEQFFGPGTRLTVL.

This sequence joins TRBV19 and TRBJ1-1; a possible D gene is TRBD1 (6 bases). This CDR3 region has 12 residues. Germline CDR1 is LNHDA and CDR2 is SQIVND (reference sequence). The V and J ends lost 5 bases and 3 bases respectively, with 7 bases between them. CDR3 sequence (DNA): TGTGCCAGTAGTTGGGGGCACACTGAAGCTTTCTTT. This sequence encodes CASSWGHTEAFF.

This clone was seen only once. The chain combines TRBV23-1 with TRBJ1-2; 10 nucleotides agree with TRBD1. Being an ORF, TRBV23-1 has a function that is uncertain. J gave up 3 bases and V 2 bases, and 9 bases lay outside the gene matches. This CDR3 contains 17 residues. CDR3 protein: CASSQRLRDRGDYGYTF. The CDR3 DNA is TGCGCCAGCAGTCAACGACTCCGGGACAGGGGAGACTATGGCTACACCTTC.

The chain links TRBV7-3 to TRBJ2-5; D possibly corresponds to TRBD2 (5 bases). The CDR3 is made up of 15 amino acids. Germline V lookup: CDR1 SGHTA, CDR2 FQGTGA. V lost 4 bases, J lost 3 bases, and 15 bases lay in between. The DNA of the CDR3 is TGTGCCAGCAGCTCCAGCGGTGGAGAAAAAGAGACCCAGTACTTC. This encodes CASSSSGGEKETQYF.

This clone was observed a handful of times. The rearrangement joins TRBV28 to TRBJ2-7; 9 positions match TRBD1. V shed 4 bases and J 2 bases; nucleotides not matched to a gene: 9. The CDR3 spans 16 residues. Germline CDR1 reads MDHEN; CDR2 reads SYDVKM. The CDR3 here is CASSSPGTGNTYEQYF. The CDR3 bases are TGTGCCAGCAGTTCGCCCGGGACAGGGAATACCTACGAGCAGTACTTC.

V is TRBV27 and J is TRBJ2-2; D ambiguous. Germline CDR1 MNHEY, CDR2 SMNVEV (reference sequence). The V end lost 2 bases, the J end lost 5 bases, and 9 bases lay between the germline ends. The CDR3 loop spans 14 amino acids. This CDR3 is CASSLSLWTGELFF. CDR3 DNA sequence: TGTGCCAGCAGTTTAAGCCTCTGGACCGGGGAGCTGTTTTTT.

The chain combines TRBV15 with TRBJ1-6, with 9 nucleotides matching TRBD1. The CDR3 length is 16 residues. Germline V CDR1 and CDR2: LNHNV, YYDKDF (reference sequence). V lost 0 bases and J lost 11; bases outside the gene matches: 8. Written as DNA, the CDR3 is TGTGCCACCAGCAGAGATTCCGGGACAGGGAATCCACCCCTCCACTTT. It codes for CATSRDSGTGNPPLHF.

This clone has a handful of counts. The CDR3 spells CASSGRTGANEKLFF. As DNA, the CDR3 is TGTGCCAGCAGTGGGAGGACAGGGGCTAATGAAAAACTGTTTTTT. This sequence joins TRBV6-1 and TRBJ1-4; 9 bases agree with TRBD1. The germline V gene encodes CDR1 MNHNS and CDR2 SASEGT. CDR3 length: 15 amino acids. V trimming: 4 bases; J trimming: 3 bases; junction bases outside the gene matches: 3.

This clone was found once. The chain uses TRBV7-3 and TRBJ2-1; D is perhaps TRBD2 (5 bases). Trimming removed 0 bases from V and 2 bases from J, with 17 bases in between. Germline CDR1 is SGHTA and CDR2 is FQGTGA. The CDR3 extends over 18 amino acids. CDR3 bases: TGTGCCAGCAGCTTAACGAGCGGCAGGTGGCGGGCCTACAATGAGCAGTTCTTC. This sequence encodes CASSLTSGRWRAYNEQFF. The full variable domain, rest sourced from reference TRBV7-3 and TRBJ2-1, is GAGVSQTPSNKVTEKGKYVELRCDPISGHTALYWYRQSLGQGPEFLIYFQGTGAADDSGLPNDRFFAVRPEGSVSTLKIQRTERGDSAVYLCASSLTSGRWRAYNEQFFGPGTRLTVL.

The V call is TRBV19, the J call TRBJ1-1; the match to TRBD1 covers 9 bases. Germline-derived CDR1 and CDR2 are LNHDA and SQIVND (reference sequence). The CDR3 extends over 15 amino acids. Unmatched junction bases numbered 5, after V lost 5 bases and J lost 1 base. In DNA form, the CDR3 reads TGTGCCAGTAGTGGATGGGACAGGGAGAACACTGAAGCTTTCTTT. Residues: CASSGWDRENTEAFF.

V gene TRBV5-5 combines with J gene TRBJ2-7; 7 bases line up with TRBD1. This CDR3 spans 15 amino acids. Germline V gives CDR1 SGHKS, CDR2 YYEKEE (reference sequence). J was trimmed by 3 bases and V by 0 bases; bases with no gene match: 6. CDR3 loop: CASSLALGDSYEQYF. CDR3 DNA: TGTGCCAGCAGCTTGGCTCTTGGGGACAGCTACGAGCAGTACTTC.

The V gene is TRBV29-1, the J gene TRBJ1-2; maybe TRBD1 (5 bases). The germline V gene encodes CDR1 SQVTM and CDR2 ANQGSEA. This CDR3 is 12 amino acids long. V was cut by 3 bases and J by 4 bases, with 9 bases left in between. The CDR3 loop is CSVDRESYGYTF. The DNA for the CDR3 is TGCAGCGTTGACAGGGAAAGCTATGGCTACACCTTC.

The chain employs TRBV7-6 and TRBJ2-1, with 8 bases matching TRBD1. CDR1 is SGHVS and CDR2 is FNYEAQ in the germline V gene. The CDR3 is made up of 14 amino acids. V trimming: 1 base; J trimming: 9 bases; junction bases outside the gene matches: 5. The CDR3 loop reads CASSLGTGRSEQFF. CDR3 DNA sequence: TGTGCCAGCAGCTTAGGGACAGGGCGGAGTGAGCAGTTCTTC.

This clone was found once. This chain joins TRBV25-1 and TRBJ2-1; 11 nucleotides line up with TRBD2. Germline values: CDR1 MGHDK, CDR2 SYGVNS. The length of the CDR3 is 16 residues. J gave up 7 bases and V 1 base, and 6 bases lay outside the gene matches. The CDR3 bases are TGTGCCAGCAGTGAATCAGTAGCGGGGGGGCAGAATGAGCAGTTCTTC. It translates to CASSESVAGGQNEQFF.

This chain links TRBV7-2 with TRBJ2-7, with D possibly TRBD1 on 5 matching bases. Trimming took 5 bases from V and 4 from J, leaving 15 bases between them. Germline CDR1 and CDR2: SGHTA and FQGNSA. There are 14 residues in the CDR3. In DNA form, the CDR3 reads TGTGCCAGCAGCCCTACAAGGGGCCATTACGAGCAGTACTTC. Its protein is CASSPTRGHYEQYF.